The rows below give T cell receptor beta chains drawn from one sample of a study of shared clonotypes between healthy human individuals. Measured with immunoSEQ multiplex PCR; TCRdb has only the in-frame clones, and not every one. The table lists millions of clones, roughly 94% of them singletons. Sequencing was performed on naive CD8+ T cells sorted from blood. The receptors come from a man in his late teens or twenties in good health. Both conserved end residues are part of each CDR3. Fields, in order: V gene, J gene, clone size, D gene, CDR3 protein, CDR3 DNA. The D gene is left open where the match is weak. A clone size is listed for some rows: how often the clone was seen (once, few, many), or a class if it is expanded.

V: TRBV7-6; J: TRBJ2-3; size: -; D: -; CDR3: CASSTLAGVIRTDTQYF; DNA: TGTGCCAGCAGCACGTTAGCCGGGGTGATTAGAACAGATACGCAGTATTTT
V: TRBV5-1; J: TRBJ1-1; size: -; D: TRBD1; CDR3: CASSQGTGYTEAFF; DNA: TGCGCCAGCAGCCAAGGGACAGGGTACACTGAAGCTTTCTTT
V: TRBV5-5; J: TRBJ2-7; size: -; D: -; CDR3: CASSLDGPYYEQYF; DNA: TGTGCCAGCAGCTTGGACGGCCCATACTACGAGCAGTACTTC
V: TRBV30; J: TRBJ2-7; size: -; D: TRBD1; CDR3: CAWGPTGGQYF; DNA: TGTGCCTGGGGTCCAACAGGGGGCCAGTACTTC
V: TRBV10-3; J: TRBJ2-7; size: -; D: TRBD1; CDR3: CAISETGTGRNEQYF; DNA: TGTGCCATCAGTGAAACCGGGACAGGGCGAAACGAGCAGTACTTC
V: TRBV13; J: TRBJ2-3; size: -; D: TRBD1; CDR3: CASSYSTGADTQYF; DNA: TGTGCCAGCAGCTACTCTACAGGGGCAGATACGCAGTATTTT
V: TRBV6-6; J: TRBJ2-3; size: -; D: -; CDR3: CASSYPTWGADTQYF; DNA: TGTGCCAGCAGTTACCCCACCTGGGGCGCAGATACGCAGTATTTT
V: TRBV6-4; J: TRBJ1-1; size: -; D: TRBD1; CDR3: CASSVDRAGRTEAFF; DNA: TGTGCCAGCAGTGTAGACAGGGCAGGTAGGACTGAAGCTTTCTTT
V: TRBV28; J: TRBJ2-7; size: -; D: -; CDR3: CASSLGLRWEQYF; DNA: TGTGCCAGCAGTTTAGGCTTACGATGGGAGCAGTACTTC
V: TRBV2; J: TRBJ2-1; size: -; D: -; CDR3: CARGRGDVNNEQFF; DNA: TGTGCCAGAGGGAGAGGGGACGTGAACAATGAGCAGTTCTTC
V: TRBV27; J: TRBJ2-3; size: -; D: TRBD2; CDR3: CASSFSGLAGGPPPDTQYF; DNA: TGTGCCAGCAGTTTCTCGGGACTAGCGGGGGGGCCCCCCCCAGATACGCAGTATTTT
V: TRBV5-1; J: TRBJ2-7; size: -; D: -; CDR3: CASSLSRGLSYEQYF; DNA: TGCGCCAGCAGCTTGAGCCGGGGTTTGTCCTACGAGCAGTACTTC
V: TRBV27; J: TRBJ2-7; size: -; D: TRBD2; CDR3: CASSLSVAGGREQYF; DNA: TGTGCCAGCAGTTTATCGGTAGCGGGAGGGCGTGAGCAGTACTTC
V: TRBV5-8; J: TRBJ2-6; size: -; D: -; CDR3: CASSKLWGSGANVLTF; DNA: TGTGCCAGCAGCAAACTCTGGGGCTCTGGGGCCAACGTCCTGACTTTC
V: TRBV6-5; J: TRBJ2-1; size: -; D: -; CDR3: CASSYSSSGDNEQFF; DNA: TGTGCCAGCAGTTACTCGAGTTCCGGGGACAATGAGCAGTTCTTC
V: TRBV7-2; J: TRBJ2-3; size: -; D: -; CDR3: CASSPLGSSPTDTQYF; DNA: TGTGCCAGCAGCCCCCTCGGGTCTAGCCCCACAGATACGCAGTATTTT
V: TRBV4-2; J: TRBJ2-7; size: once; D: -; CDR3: CASSPTDGSYEQYF; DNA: TGTGCCAGCAGCCCTACCGACGGGAGCTACGAGCAGTACTTC
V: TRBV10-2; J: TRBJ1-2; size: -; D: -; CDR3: CASSEIWGEAGYTF; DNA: TGCGCCAGCAGTGAGATTTGGGGGGAAGCAGGCTACACCTTC
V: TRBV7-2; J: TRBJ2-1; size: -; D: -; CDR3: CASSSWPYNEQFF; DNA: TGTGCCAGCAGTAGCTGGCCTTACAATGAGCAGTTCTTC
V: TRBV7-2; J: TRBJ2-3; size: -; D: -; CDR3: CASSLAISVADTQYF; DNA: TGTGCCAGCAGCTTAGCGATATCGGTTGCAGATACGCAGTATTTT
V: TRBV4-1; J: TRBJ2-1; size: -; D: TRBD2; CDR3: CASSPWVLAGSNEQFF; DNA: TGCGCCAGCAGCCCCTGGGTCCTAGCGGGGTCCAATGAGCAGTTCTTC
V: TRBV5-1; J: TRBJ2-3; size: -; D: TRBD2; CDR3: CASKAAGGTDTQYF; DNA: TGCGCCAGCAAAGCAGCGGGAGGCACAGATACGCAGTATTTT
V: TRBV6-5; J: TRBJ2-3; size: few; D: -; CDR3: CASSYSSGANRDTQYF; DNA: TGTGCCAGCAGTTACTCGAGTGGGGCGAACAGGGATACGCAGTATTTT
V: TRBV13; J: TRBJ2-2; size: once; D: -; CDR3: CASSLVSGVNTGELFF; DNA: TGTGCCAGCAGCTTAGTATCAGGGGTTAACACCGGGGAGCTGTTTTTT
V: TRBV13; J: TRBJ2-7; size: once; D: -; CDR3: CASSRTGTYDEQYF; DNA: TGTGCCAGCAGCCGGACCGGGACGTATGACGAGCAGTACTTC
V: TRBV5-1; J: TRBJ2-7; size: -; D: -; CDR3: CASSFLGISYEQYF; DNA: TGCGCCAGCAGCTTCTTGGGCATCTCCTACGAGCAGTACTTC
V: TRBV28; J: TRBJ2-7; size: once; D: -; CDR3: CASSLSRTAYEQYF; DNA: TGTGCCAGCAGTCTTTCCCGGACAGCCTACGAGCAGTACTTC
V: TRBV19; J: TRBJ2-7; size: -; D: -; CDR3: CASSPGPPPSYEQYF; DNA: TGTGCCAGTAGTCCAGGACCCCCGCCCTCCTACGAGCAGTACTTC
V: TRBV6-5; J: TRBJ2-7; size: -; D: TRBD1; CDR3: CASGEGATYEQYF; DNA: TGTGCCAGTGGCGAGGGGGCGACCTACGAGCAGTACTTC
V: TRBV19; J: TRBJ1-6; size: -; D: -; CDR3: CASSIEAGSASPLHF; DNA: TGTGCCAGTAGTATAGAAGCAGGGAGCGCTTCACCCCTCCACTTT
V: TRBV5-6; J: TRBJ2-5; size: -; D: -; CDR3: CASSPSSWSYQETQYF; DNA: TGTGCCAGCAGCCCCTCATCCTGGTCGTACCAAGAGACCCAGTACTTC
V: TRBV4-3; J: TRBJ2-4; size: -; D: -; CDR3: CASSQDGEGRQNIQYF; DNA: TGCGCCAGCAGCCAAGATGGTGAGGGGAGGCAAAACATTCAGTACTTC
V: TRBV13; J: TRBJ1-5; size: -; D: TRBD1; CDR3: CASSGQEENQPQHF; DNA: TGTGCCAGCAGCGGACAGGAGGAAAATCAGCCCCAGCATTTT
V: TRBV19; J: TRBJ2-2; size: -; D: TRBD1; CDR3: CASKGAITGELFF; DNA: TGTGCCAGTAAGGGGGCGATCACCGGGGAGCTGTTTTTT
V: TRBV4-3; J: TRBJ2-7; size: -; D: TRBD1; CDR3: CASSQDRGTGASYEQYF; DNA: TGCGCCAGCAGCCAAGATCGGGGGACAGGGGCTTCCTACGAGCAGTACTTC
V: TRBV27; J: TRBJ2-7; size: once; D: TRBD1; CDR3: CASSWTGASYEQYF; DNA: TGTGCCAGCAGCTGGACAGGGGCGAGCTACGAGCAGTACTTC
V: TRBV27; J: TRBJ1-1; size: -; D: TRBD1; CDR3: CASSSSGGGHTEAFF; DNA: TGTGCCAGCAGTTCCTCAGGGGGCGGACACACTGAAGCTTTCTTT
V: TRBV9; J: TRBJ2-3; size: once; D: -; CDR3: CASSVARTDTQYF; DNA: TGTGCCAGCAGCGTAGCTCGAACAGATACGCAGTATTTT
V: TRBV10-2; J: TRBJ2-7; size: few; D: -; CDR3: CASSESSYEQYF; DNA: TGCGCCAGCAGTGAGTCCTCCTACGAGCAGTACTTC
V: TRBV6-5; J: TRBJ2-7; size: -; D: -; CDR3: CASINDRLEQYF; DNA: TGTGCCAGCATCAACGACAGGCTCGAGCAGTACTTC
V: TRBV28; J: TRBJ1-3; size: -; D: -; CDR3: CASSLRGGYSGNTIYF; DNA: TGTGCCAGCAGTTTAAGGGGGGGATACTCTGGAAACACCATATATTTT
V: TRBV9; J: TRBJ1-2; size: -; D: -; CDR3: CASSVGPANYGYTF; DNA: TGTGCCAGCAGCGTTGGACCAGCTAACTATGGCTACACCTTC
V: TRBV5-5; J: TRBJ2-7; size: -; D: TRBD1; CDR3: CASSLESGTVIYEQYF; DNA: TGTGCCAGCAGCTTGGAGTCCGGGACAGTGATCTACGAGCAGTACTTC
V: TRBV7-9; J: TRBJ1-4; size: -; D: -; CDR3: CASSPAGSQGVF; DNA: TGTGCCAGCAGCCCGGCCGGGAGCCAAGGCGTTTTT
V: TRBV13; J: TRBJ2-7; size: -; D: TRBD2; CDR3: CASSSGTSGNYEQYF; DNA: TGTGCCAGCAGTTCCGGGACTAGCGGGAATTATGAGCAGTACTTC
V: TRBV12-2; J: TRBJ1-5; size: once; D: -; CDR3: CASRPQGGALGLRQPQHF; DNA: TGTGCAAGTCGCCCCCAGGGGGGGGCTTTGGGTCTTCGTCAGCCCCAGCATTTT
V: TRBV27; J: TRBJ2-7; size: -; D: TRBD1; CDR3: CASRTGLYEQYF; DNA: TGTGCCAGCAGGACAGGGCTCTACGAGCAGTACTTC
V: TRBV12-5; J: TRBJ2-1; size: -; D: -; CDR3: CASGLGYGSYNEQFF; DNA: TGTGCTAGTGGTTTAGGCTATGGGTCCTACAATGAGCAGTTCTTC
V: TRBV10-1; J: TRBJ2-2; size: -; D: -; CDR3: CASSDVQTGNTGELFF; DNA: TGCGCCAGCAGTGATGTTCAGACAGGAAACACCGGGGAGCTGTTTTTT